What follows are 31 T cell receptor beta chains derived from one specimen sequenced in a study of cytomegalovirus exposure and HLA in healthy donors. Primers for the PCR totalled 60 Vbeta and 13 Jbeta. Data came from immunoSEQ multiplex PCR; TCRdb stores just in-frame clones and leaves some out. This table holds 150,000 to 200,000 clones, approximately 79% found once. The sequencing sample was made of PBMCs. Receptor source: a middle-aged man in good health and CMV-seropositive.

The chain combines TRBV28 with TRBJ1-2, with no clear D. V lost 7 bases and J lost 4, with 19 bases in between. The CDR3 has 15 amino acids. CDR1 and CDR2 (germline): MDHEN, SYDVKM. This CDR3 is CASNQPQLAVYGYTF. In nucleotides, the CDR3 is TGTGCCAGCAACCAGCCGCAACTAGCAGTCTATGGCTACACCTTC.

This rearrangement joins TRBV18 to TRBJ2-1, with 7 bases matching TRBD2. The germline CDR1 and CDR2 sequences are KGHSH and LQKENI. The trim removed 3 bases at V and 6 bases at J, leaving 5 bases unmatched. CDR3 size: 14 residues. The CDR3 bases are TGTGCCAGCTCACCCGGGACTACTATCAATGAGCAGTTCTTC. Its protein product is CASSPGTTINEQFF.

This clone was detected only a few times. The rearrangement uses TRBV5-6 and TRBJ2-5; the D gene is possibly TRBD1 (6 bases). Near its end, the DNA agrees better with TRBJ2-7, so the J call may be wrong. Germline-derived CDR1 and CDR2 are SGHDT and YYEEEE. There are 14 residues in the CDR3. CDR3 region: CASSLVGGSYEQYF. DNA for the CDR3: TGTGCCAGCAGCTTAGTAGGGGGCTCCTACGAGCAGTACTTC.

The chain joins TRBV5-1 to TRBJ2-7; 7 nucleotides line up with TRBD1. The CDR3 is 14 residues long. The ends lost 7 bases at V and 2 bases at J; junction bases unmatched: 9. Germline CDR1 reads SGHRS; CDR2 reads YFSETQ. CDR3 coding DNA: TGCGCCAGCGGGATTACAGGGGCTACCTACGAGCAGTACTTC. Protein product: CASGITGATYEQYF.

With regard to this clone: One end of the junction does not line up with germline, which may come from a read error. The chain links TRBV19 to TRBJ2-2, with D possibly being TRBD2 (5 bases). The CDR3 is 14 residues long. Germline CDR1 reads LNHDA; CDR2 reads SQIVND (reference sequence). The CDR3 sequence: CASSVTRNSGELFF. CDR3 sequence (DNA): TGTGCCAGTAGTGTTACTAGGAACAGCGGGGAGCTGTTTTTT.

CDR3 amino acids: CASGLLTGGPGEQYF. The CDR3 DNA is TGTGCTAGTGGTCTGCTGACAGGGGGGCCCGGCGAGCAGTACTTC. The chain is built from TRBV12-5 and TRBJ2-7; TRBD1 matches 9 bases. CDR3 size: 15 residues. The germline V gene encodes CDR1 LGHNT and CDR2 FRNRAP. V shed 5 bases, J shed 6 bases, and the junction held 11 bases outside the gene matches.

This chain links TRBV7-8 with TRBJ2-7, with D perhaps TRBD2 (7 bases). This CDR3 region has 13 residues. V was shortened by 5 bases and J by 5 bases, with 13 bases between the two germline ends. CDR1 is SGHVS, CDR2 FQNEAQ, per germline. The CDR3 DNA reads as TGTGCCAGCAGCAAGGGGGGGGGAGACGAGCAGTACTTC. Its translation: CASSKGGGDEQYF.

Only a few counts were recorded for this clone. The chain couples TRBV7-3 to TRBJ2-7; 7 bases align to TRBD2. V was pared by 5 bases and J by 2 bases, with 9 bases of the junction left unmatched. The CDR3 is 15 amino acids. Per the germline V gene, CDR1 is SGHTA and CDR2 is FQGTGA. The CDR3 DNA follows: TGTGCCAGCAGCCCCCGGCGGGAGCCCACCTACGAGCAGTACTTC. It is translated as CASSPRREPTYEQYF.

The chain recombines TRBV6-5 with TRBJ2-7, with 8 bases fitting TRBD2. Per the germline V gene, CDR1 is MNHEY and CDR2 is SVGAGI. This CDR3 has 14 residues. The V and J ends lost 0 bases and 7 bases, in that order; junction bases with no gene match: 5. This CDR3 reads CASSYSSGTKEQYF. The CDR3 DNA follows: TGTGCCAGCAGTTACTCTAGCGGGACTAAAGAGCAGTACTTC.

The genes are TRBV6-1 and TRBJ2-5; 8 bases are shared with TRBD2. Germline V gene data show CDR1 as MNHNS and CDR2 as SASEGT. V gave up 7 bases and J gave up 5 bases; unmatched junction bases: 12. The CDR3 totals 15 residues. This CDR3 reads CASNPGLAGDETQYF. DNA for the CDR3: TGTGCCAGCAATCCCGGACTAGCTGGTGATGAGACCCAGTACTTC.

The chain carries TRBV5-1 and TRBJ2-5; TRBD1 is a possible D gene (6 bases). Germline assignment: CDR1 SGHRS and CDR2 YFSETQ. Trimming took 0 bases from V and 4 from J, leaving 13 bases between them. The CDR3 is made up of 15 amino acids. The CDR3 spells CASSLATRGGETQYF. The CDR3 bases are TGCGCCAGCAGCTTGGCCACGAGAGGGGGAGAGACCCAGTACTTC.

The J gene is TRBJ1-5, the V gene TRBV25-1; perhaps TRBD1 as D (5 bases). This CDR3 comprises 16 residues. Germline CDR1 reads MGHDK; CDR2 reads SYGVNS. Trimming cost V 5 bases and J 0 bases, with 14 bases left between them. Here the CDR3 DNA reads TGTGCCAGCAGTCGGGACTGCCCTCATAGCAATCAGCCCCAGCATTTT. It is translated as CASSRDCPHSNQPQHF.

The chain is built from TRBV11-3 and TRBJ2-1; D is undetermined. Germline V CDR1 and CDR2: SGHNT, YENEEA. The CDR3 spans 12 residues. V was trimmed by 8 bases and J by 4 bases, leaving 9 bases between them. The CDR3 bases are TGTGCCAGCTCTGGCCAGTACAATGAGCAGTTCTTC. It is translated as CASSGQYNEQFF.

V and J are TRBV2 and TRBJ1-5, with D possibly matching TRBD1 (6 bases). V lost 5 bases and J lost 4, with 15 bases in between. The germline gives CDR1 SNHLY, CDR2 FYNNEI. CDR3 size: 15 residues. Here the CDR3 reads CASSIGQLSNQPQHF. The CDR3 bases are TGTGCCAGCAGTATAGGACAGCTAAGTAATCAGCCCCAGCATTTT.

V usage is TRBV6-5 and J usage is TRBJ2-1, with TRBD2 matching 9 bases. In germline, CDR1 is MNHEY, CDR2 SVGAGI. The CDR3 contains 16 residues. The V segment lost 2 bases and the J segment 6 bases; nucleotides outside the gene matches: 8. CDR3 sequence: CASSYQPGLAGNEQFF. The CDR3 DNA follows: TGTGCCAGCAGTTACCAGCCGGGACTAGCTGGCAATGAGCAGTTCTTC.

CDR3 amino acids: CASSSGRAVTEAFF. The CDR3 nucleotides are TGTGCCAGCAGCTCGGGCAGGGCAGTCACTGAAGCTTTCTTT. The V and J genes are TRBV27 and TRBJ1-1; perhaps TRBD1 as D (5 bases). The V gene lost 6 bases and the J gene lost 4 bases, with 15 bases spanning the gap. CDR1 is MNHEY, CDR2 SMNVEV, per germline (reference sequence). This CDR3 spans 14 amino acids.

CDR3 loop: CATSRGTSWNTGELFF. CDR3 in DNA: TGTGCCACCAGCAGAGGGACTAGTTGGAACACCGGGGAGCTGTTTTTT. V is TRBV15 and J is TRBJ2-2, with 7 bases matching TRBD2. This CDR3 region has 16 residues. V lost 1 base, J lost 1 base, and 3 bases stayed unmatched. CDR1 and CDR2 (germline): LNHNV, YYDKDF (reference sequence).

As DNA, the CDR3 is TGTGCCAGCAGCTTAACGGGGGCAGGCTCCGGGGAGCTGTTTTTT. Translated: CASSLTGAGSGELFF. The V and J genes are TRBV7-3 and TRBJ2-2; D possibly corresponds to TRBD1 (6 bases). With 0 bases removed from V and 6 bases from J, the gap between germline ends came to 11 bases. The CDR3 spans 15 residues. Germline-derived CDR1 and CDR2 are SGHTA and FQGTGA.

The genes are TRBV6-1 and TRBJ1-5, with D maybe TRBD1 (5 bases). This CDR3 spans 15 amino acids. The germline V and J ends were trimmed by 2 bases and 7 bases, with 15 bases remaining between them. Per the germline V gene, CDR1 is MNHNS and CDR2 is SASEGT. The CDR3 coding sequence is TGTGCCAGCAGTGAAAATCTGGGAACAGGCCAGCCCCAGCATTTT. This gives the protein CASSENLGTGQPQHF.

This clone has only a few counts. The genes are TRBV27 and TRBJ2-3; 9 nucleotides match TRBD2. The ends lost 5 bases at V and 8 bases at J; junction bases unmatched: 17. In germline, CDR1 is MNHEY, CDR2 SMNVEV (reference sequence). The length of the CDR3 is 17 residues. For the CDR3, the DNA is TGTGCCAGCAGTCTCCGACTAGCGGAGACCCGATCGGGTACGCAGTATTTT. Translated, it gives CASSLRLAETRSGTQYF.

V gene TRBV30 combines with J gene TRBJ1-2, with D unclear. Trimming cost V 6 bases and J 10 bases, with 18 bases left between them. This CDR3 comprises 12 residues. The V gene's germline CDR1 is GTSNPN and CDR2 SVGIG (reference sequence). DNA of the CDR3: TGTGCCTGCCTTCGCGAGGGATCTGCCTACACCTTC. Amino acid sequence: CACLREGSAYTF.

Concerning this clone: The same CDR3 also results from other DNA sequences found in this sample. This chain connects TRBV19 to TRBJ1-5; 8 bases are shared with TRBD1. Germline V CDR1 and CDR2: LNHDA, SQIVND (reference sequence). Trimming at V came to 5 bases and at J to 1 base, leaving 4 bases not matched to a gene. This CDR3 is 15 amino acids long. This chain's CDR3 is CASSARQGSNQPQHF. In DNA, the CDR3 is TGTGCCAGTAGTGCCAGACAGGGGAGCAATCAGCCCCAGCATTTT.

V is TRBV28 and J is TRBJ1-5; D perhaps matches TRBD1 (5 bases). V shed 7 bases and J shed 2 bases, with 15 bases lying between them. Germline V gene lookup returns CDR1 MDHEN and CDR2 SYDVKM. The CDR3 consists of 15 residues. The CDR3: CASKQGFLGNQPQHF. The DNA for the CDR3 is TGTGCCAGCAAGCAGGGTTTTCTGGGCAATCAGCCCCAGCATTTT.

V gene TRBV30 combines with J gene TRBJ1-3; D is uncertain. Germline V gene data show CDR1 as GTSNPN and CDR2 as SVGIG (reference sequence). The length of the CDR3 is 15 residues. The ends were cut back, 3 bases at V and 0 bases at J, with 12 bases in the middle. Here the CDR3 DNA reads TGTGCCTGGAGGTATGCAGGAAGCTCTGGAAACACCATATATTTT. Its protein product is CAWRYAGSSGNTIYF.

This chain connects TRBV7-9 to TRBJ2-5; TRBD2 might be the D (6 bases). Germline-derived CDR1 and CDR2 are SEHNR and FQNEAQ (reference sequence). The length of the CDR3 is 15 residues. Trimming removed 1 base from V and 3 bases from J, with 12 bases in between. This CDR3 reads CASSLGRAGEETQYF. The CDR3 nucleotides are TGTGCCAGCAGCTTAGGGCGAGCGGGCGAAGAGACCCAGTACTTC.

The gene calls are TRBV18 and TRBJ2-7; 7 nucleotides line up with TRBD1. V gave up 2 bases and J gave up 3 bases; unmatched junction bases: 4. There are 14 residues in the CDR3. Per the germline V gene, CDR1 is KGHSH and CDR2 is LQKENI. The CDR3 DNA reads as TGTGCCAGCTCACCAAGCCAGGGGGACTACGAGCAGTACTTC. This gives the protein CASSPSQGDYEQYF.

The rearrangement uses TRBV28 and TRBJ2-3; 12 bases agree with TRBD2. V lost 9 bases, J lost 3 bases, and 7 bases stayed unmatched. The V gene's germline CDR1 is MDHEN and CDR2 SYDVKM. This CDR3 is built from 15 residues. The CDR3 loop reads CASGSSGRGTDTQYF. The DNA for the CDR3 is TGTGCCAGTGGGTCTAGCGGGAGGGGGACAGATACGCAGTATTTT.

The count of this clone is one. The chain uses TRBV5-1 and TRBJ1-3; maybe TRBD1 (5 bases). The length of the CDR3 is 14 residues. Germline V gene data show CDR1 as SGHRS and CDR2 as YFSETQ. V lost 0 bases, J lost 2 bases, and 6 bases lay in between. CDR3 amino acids: CASSLGRAGNTIYF. CDR3 nucleotides: TGCGCCAGCAGCTTGGGCAGGGCTGGAAACACCATATATTTT.

This chain links TRBV28 with TRBJ1-4; no clear D gene. The germline CDR1 and CDR2 sequences are MDHEN and SYDVKM. The ends were cut back, 7 bases at V and 8 bases at J, with 23 bases in the middle. This CDR3 has 16 residues. CDR3 nucleotides: TGTGCCAGCAACCACCTCTGGAGGGAAGGGCGGGAAAAACTGTTTTTT. Protein: CASNHLWREGREKLFF. Variable domain in full (rest from reference TRBV28 and TRBJ1-4): DVKVTQSSRYLVKRTGEKVFLECVQDMDHENMFWYRQDPGLGLRLIYFSYDVKMKEKGDIPEGYSVSREKKERFSLILESASTNQTSMYLCASNHLWREGREKLFFGSGTQLSVL.

The chain links TRBV19 to TRBJ2-7; TRBD2 might be the D (6 bases). Looked up from germline, CDR1 is LNHDA and CDR2 is SQIVND (reference sequence). Trimming shortened V by 5 bases and J by 3 bases, and 14 bases separated the two germline ends. The CDR3 has 14 residues. CDR3 region: CASSRWGEFYEQYF. The CDR3 DNA sequence: TGTGCCAGTAGTCGATGGGGGGAGTTCTACGAGCAGTACTTC.

The chain carries TRBV11-3 and TRBJ1-1; tentative D call: TRBD1 (6 bases). Trimming stripped 6 bases from V and 8 bases from J, with 16 bases between. CDR1 and CDR2 from the germline V gene are SGHNT and YENEEA. The CDR3 is 13 amino acids. CDR3 in DNA: TGTGCCAGCAGTTTCCCACAGGGATCCGAAGCTTTCTTT. Amino acids: CASSFPQGSEAFF.